These T cell receptor beta chains were read from a single sample in a study of OX40 agonist ivuxolimab in advanced cancers. Clones were sequenced by immunoSEQ multiplex PCR, and TCRdb holds only the in-frame ones, with some missing. This table has about 79,000 clones, more than 90% appearing once. The sequences come from CD4+ or CD8+ T cells sorted from blood, collected in a trial of the OX40 agonist ivuxolimab. The receptor source for this set is an adult with an advanced solid tumor such as melanoma, head and neck, liver or kidney cancer. Both conserved end residues are part of each CDR3. A D gene is named only where the DNA matches it firmly. Size tells how often a clone was seen (once, few, many) or the class of an expanded clone, and some rows leave it out.

once	TRBJ2-1	-	TRBV6-5	TGTGCCAGCAGTTACGACCACTACAATGAGCAGTTCTTC	CASSYDHYNEQFF
-	TRBJ2-1	-	TRBV5-4	TGTGCCAGCAGCTTCACCCAGGGGTACAATGAGCAGTTCTTC	CASSFTQGYNEQFF
-	TRBJ1-2	-	TRBV6-5	TGTGCCAGCAGTTACTCTTTCAGCCCCATCTATGGCTACACCTTC	CASSYSFSPIYGYTF
-	TRBJ2-5	-	TRBV12-5	TGTGCTAGTGGTTTGGGTCTGGGAGGGGGACGGGCTCAAGAGACCCAGTACTTC	CASGLGLGGGRAQETQYF
-	TRBJ2-4	TRBD1	TRBV27	TGTGCCAGCAGTTCCCTCTCCGGGACAGGGAAAAACATTCAGTACTTC	CASSSLSGTGKNIQYF
-	TRBJ2-1	-	TRBV6-6	TGTGCCAGCAGCCCAAATACTAGGGGCTCCTACAATGAGCAGTTCTTC	CASSPNTRGSYNEQFF
-	TRBJ2-5	-	TRBV20-1	TGCAGTGCCCGCTCACAGACCCAGTACTTC	CSARSQTQYF
-	TRBJ2-2	-	TRBV28	TGTGCCAGCAGTTTATTGGGCACTTCAAACACCGGGGAGCTGTTTTTT	CASSLLGTSNTGELFF
-	TRBJ1-5	-	TRBV19	TGTGCCAGTAGTATAGGTGGAGGGAATATTGGCGGTCAGCCCCAGCATTTT	CASSIGGGNIGGQPQHF
-	TRBJ2-3	TRBD2	TRBV18	TGTGCCAGCTCACCGTACGGCGGAACTAGCGCGGGGGATACGCAGTATTTT	CASSPYGGTSAGDTQYF
-	TRBJ2-1	-	TRBV28	TGTGCCAGCAGTTTACTTAGGGGTGAGCAGTTCTTC	CASSLLRGEQFF
-	TRBJ1-2	-	TRBV28	TGTGCCAGCAGCTCGGACAGCTATGGCTACACCTTC	CASSSDSYGYTF
-	TRBJ1-1	TRBD1	TRBV19	TGTGCCAGTAGTATAGCGACAGGGGCGAACACTGAAGCTTTCTTT	CASSIATGANTEAFF
-	TRBJ1-2	TRBD1	TRBV5-4	TGTGCCAGCAGCCCGGACAGGGTAGGAGGCTACACCTTC	CASSPDRVGGYTF
-	TRBJ2-7	TRBD2	TRBV19	TGTGCCAGTTCCGGGACTAGCGGTTACGAGCAGTACTTC	CASSGTSGYEQYF
-	TRBJ2-7	TRBD1	TRBV19	TGTGCCAGTAGTGCCCCCGACAGGGGTAGGGCCTACGAGCAGTACTTC	CASSAPDRGRAYEQYF
-	TRBJ2-5	-	TRBV6-6	TGTGCCAGCAGAAAGGTCGGAACGTGGGAGACCCAGTACTTC	CASRKVGTWETQYF
once	TRBJ2-1	TRBD1	TRBV10-3	TGTGCCATCACAGGGGGCGAGAACAATGAGCAGTTCTTC	CAITGGENNEQFF
-	TRBJ2-7	-	TRBV28	TGTGCCAGCAGTAAAAACAGACCCTACGAGCAGTACTTC	CASSKNRPYEQYF
-	TRBJ2-3	TRBD1	TRBV2	TGTGCCGGTAATTCCGGGACAGGGCCCCTAGATACGCAGTATTTT	CAGNSGTGPLDTQYF
-	TRBJ2-3	-	TRBV6-4	TGTGCCAGCAGTGGAGGGTTTCCAGATACGCAGTATTTT	CASSGGFPDTQYF
once	TRBJ2-4	-	TRBV6-5	TGTGCCAGCAAGGGGGGGGTGGAGAACATTCAGTACTTC	CASKGGVENIQYF
once	TRBJ2-1	TRBD2	TRBV28	TGTGCCAGCACAGAATCAGGACTAGCGGGAGGAGAGCAGTTCTTC	CASTESGLAGGEQFF
-	TRBJ2-3	-	TRBV7-3	TGTGCCAGCAGCCAAGTGGATACGCAGTATTTT	CASSQVDTQYF
-	TRBJ2-2	TRBD2	TRBV28	TGTGCCAGCAGTTTAAGAAGGGTAGCGGGATACACCGGGGAGCTGTTTTTT	CASSLRRVAGYTGELFF
-	TRBJ1-2	-	TRBV5-4	TGTGCCAGCAGCTTGGATCCGGGGGCGAGTGGCTACACCTTC	CASSLDPGASGYTF
-	TRBJ1-1	-	TRBV18	TGTGCCAGCTCATCAAAATCGGGACGGCGGTCAACCGCTGAAGCTTTCTTT	CASSSKSGRRSTAEAFF
-	TRBJ2-3	-	TRBV30	TGTGCCTGGGACAGGGGGCAGAGCGGGAGGGGGACAGATACGCAGTATTTT	CAWDRGQSGRGTDTQYF
once	TRBJ2-1	TRBD2	TRBV15	TGTGCCACCAGCCTTCGACTAGCGCCCTCCTACAATGAGCAGTTCTTC	CATSLRLAPSYNEQFF
-	TRBJ2-1	TRBD2	TRBV7-2	TGTGCCAGCAGCTCTGGACTAGCGGGAGCCCCCAATGAGCAGTTCTTC	CASSSGLAGAPNEQFF
-	TRBJ2-1	-	TRBV7-9	TGTGCCTGGCGGGGCTACAATGAGCAGTTCTTC	CAWRGYNEQFF
once	TRBJ2-5	-	TRBV28	TGTGCCAGCAGGCCTTGGACAGGAGGGGTCCGTGAGACCCAGTACTTC	CASRPWTGGVRETQYF
-	TRBJ2-2	TRBD2	TRBV7-2	TGTGCCAGCAGCTTAGGGTACGGGAGGGGCACCGGGGAGCTGTTTTTT	CASSLGYGRGTGELFF
-	TRBJ1-5	-	TRBV18	TGTGCCAGCTCACCAGAGTTTGGACAAAATCAGCCCCAGCATTTT	CASSPEFGQNQPQHF
-	TRBJ2-5	-	TRBV9	TGTGCCAGCAGCGTAGCAAGTTACCCAGAGACCCAGTACTTC	CASSVASYPETQYF
-	TRBJ2-7	TRBD2	TRBV19	TGTGCCAGTAATCCTAGCGGGACCCAATACGAGCAGTACTTC	CASNPSGTQYEQYF
-	TRBJ2-6	TRBD2	TRBV13	TGTGCCAGCAGCTTAGGCCTTGGCGGGAGAACTGGGGCCAACGTCCTGACTTTC	CASSLGLGGRTGANVLTF
-	TRBJ2-5	-	TRBV21-1	TGTGCCAGCAGCAAGGTTCGGCAGGGGGCGGTGGAGACCCAGTACTTC	CASSKVRQGAVETQYF
few	TRBJ1-2	-	TRBV28	TGTGCCAGCAGTCCTCCGCGGGGTTATGGCTACACCTTC	CASSPPRGYGYTF
-	TRBJ2-7	TRBD1	TRBV28	TGTGCCAGCAGACGACAGGGGGCGAACTACGAGCAGTACTTC	CASRRQGANYEQYF
-	TRBJ1-2	-	TRBV7-2	TGTGCCAGCAGCGCCGCGCCTAACTATGGCTACACCTTC	CASSAAPNYGYTF
-	TRBJ2-7	-	TRBV6-5	TGTGCCAGCAGTTGGCGGAGAGGGGTCGTCGAGCAGTACTTC	CASSWRRGVVEQYF
-	TRBJ2-5	-	TRBV6-1	TGTGCCAGTTACCTCGGCGGACCCCAAGAGACCCAGTACTTC	CASYLGGPQETQYF
-	TRBJ1-1	-	TRBV5-1	TGCGCCAGCAGCCGGGCGGGGAATCAGAACACTGAAGCTTTCTTT	CASSRAGNQNTEAFF
once	TRBJ1-2	TRBD1	TRBV5-1	TGCGCCAGCAGCCCCAGGGGGGATCAGGACTATGGCTACACCTTC	CASSPRGDQDYGYTF
once	TRBJ1-2	-	TRBV28	TGTGCCAGCCGGGACGGCAAGTATGGCTACACCTTC	CASRDGKYGYTF
-	TRBJ1-4	-	TRBV7-7	TGTGCTAGCAGCTTACGATCTGATGAAAAACTGTTTTTT	CASSLRSDEKLFF
-	TRBJ2-7	-	TRBV20-1	-	CSARVGTGTYF
-	TRBJ2-2	TRBD2	TRBV10-1	TGCGCCAGGGAAGCGGGAGGGCCGGGCGGGGAGCTGTTTTTT	CAREAGGPGGELFF
-	TRBJ2-1	TRBD2	TRBV2	TGTGCCAGCAGTGTAATAGCGGGAGTGATGGATGAGCAGTTCTTC	CASSVIAGVMDEQFF
-	TRBJ2-7	-	TRBV2	TGTGCCAGCAGTGTTACTGAACAGAGCTCCTACGAGCAGTACTTC	CASSVTEQSSYEQYF
-	TRBJ1-2	TRBD1	TRBV30	TGTGCCTGGAGTGTGACCAGGGGGTGGGGCTACACCTTC	CAWSVTRGWGYTF
-	TRBJ1-3	-	TRBV4-2	TGTGCCAGCAGCGCTCGTCAGGGTGCGGAGGGAAACACCATATATTTT	CASSARQGAEGNTIYF